The 11 T cell receptor beta chains below come from one sample, sequenced in a study of shared clonotypes between healthy human individuals. TCRdb's table, derived via immunoSEQ multiplex PCR, lists solely in-frame clones and lacks some. The data contain around 700,000 clones, approximately 79% of them singletons. Sequences were obtained from memory CD4+ T cells sorted from blood. Subset given: CD45RA-negative fraction. These receptors all come from a woman younger than 45 in good health.

The V gene is TRBV10-3, the J gene TRBJ2-2, with 8 nucleotides matching TRBD1. V was clipped by 10 bases and J by 0 bases; unmatched bases: 7. Germline assignment: CDR1 ENHRY and CDR2 SYGVKD. CDR3 length equals 15 residues. This CDR3 is CASRLGQANTGELFF. The CDR3 DNA reads as TGTGCCAGCCGATTGGGACAGGCGAACACCGGGGAGCTGTTTTTT.

The chain has TRBV5-1 and TRBJ2-1; D is uncertain. Trimming left V 4 bases short and J 1 base short, with 9 bases between. From germline, CDR1 is SGHRS and CDR2 YFSETQ. The CDR3 spans 14 residues. CDR3 DNA: TGCGCCAGCAGCGGAGACTCTTCCTACAATGAGCAGTTCTTC. Residues: CASSGDSSYNEQFF. The full variable domain, completed using reference TRBV5-1 and TRBJ2-1, is KAGVTQTPRYLIKTRGQQVTLSCSPISGHRSVSWYQQTPGQGLQFLFEYFSETQRNKGNFPGRFSGRQFSNSRSEMNVSTLELGDSALYLCASSGDSSYNEQFFGPGTRLTVL.

The chain combines TRBV30 with TRBJ2-7, with TRBD2 matching over 7 bases. Germline V gives CDR1 GTSNPN, CDR2 SVGIG (reference sequence). The CDR3 sequence is 13 residues long. Trimming took 5 bases from V and 3 from J; bases not matched to a gene: 7. CDR3: CAWGRGGYYEQYF. The CDR3 nucleotides are TGTGCCTGGGGGAGGGGCGGCTACTACGAGCAGTACTTC.

The chain joins TRBV9 to TRBJ1-2, with 9 bases that match TRBD1. After removal of 1 base from V and 4 bases from J, the junction contained 5 bases not matched to a gene. Per the germline V gene, CDR1 is SGDLS and CDR2 is YYNGEE. The CDR3 runs 15 residues. Written as DNA, the CDR3 is TGTGCCAGCAGCGTAAGTGGACAGGGGATCTATGGCTACACCTTC. Its protein product is CASSVSGQGIYGYTF.

The V and J genes are TRBV9 and TRBJ2-2; D unresolved. V gave up 0 bases and J gave up 2 bases, with 11 bases separating them. This CDR3 is 16 amino acids long. Germline V gene lookup returns CDR1 SGDLS and CDR2 YYNGEE. The CDR3 loop is CASSVGAPGNTGELFF. As DNA, the CDR3 is TGTGCCAGCAGCGTAGGAGCTCCCGGTAACACCGGGGAGCTGTTTTTT.

Only a few counts were recorded for this clone. J is TRBJ2-3 and V is TRBV6-5; 7 nucleotides match TRBD2. The V gene's germline CDR1 is MNHEY and CDR2 SVGAGI. CDR3 length: 15 residues. V dropped 7 bases and J dropped 1; count of bases not matched to a gene: 8. The CDR3 loop reads CASNQAGLRTDTQYF. The DNA of the CDR3 is TGTGCCAGCAATCAAGCGGGATTGCGCACAGATACGCAGTATTTT.

This chain joins TRBV9 and TRBJ1-3, with 7 bases fitting TRBD1. The V gene's germline CDR1 is SGDLS and CDR2 YYNGEE. The junction had 2 bases not matched to a gene; V was cut back by 2 bases and J by 3 bases. The CDR3 loop spans 14 amino acids. DNA for the CDR3: TGTGCCAGCAGCGTGACAGGGAATGGAAACACCATATATTTT. Residues: CASSVTGNGNTIYF.

The chain links TRBV7-9 to TRBJ1-5; D unclear. Germline-derived CDR1 and CDR2 are SEHNR and FQNEAQ (reference sequence). The V gene lost 1 base and the J gene lost 4 bases, with 11 bases spanning the gap. The CDR3 extends over 15 amino acids. DNA for the CDR3: TGTGCCAGCAGCTTAGGATACGGTGGAAATCAGCCCCAGCATTTT. It yields the protein CASSLGYGGNQPQHF.

This clone has at least ten counts. The V gene is TRBV11-2, the J gene TRBJ2-7; D call uncertain. V lost 2 bases to trimming and J lost 2 bases, with 10 bases between them. Per the germline V gene, CDR1 is SGHAT and CDR2 is FQNNGV. The CDR3 spans 14 residues. CDR3 nucleotides: TGTGCCAGCAGCTTACGGGCGGAGCCCTACGAGCAGTACTTC. Protein: CASSLRAEPYEQYF. Full variable domain (missing parts from reference TRBV11-2 and TRBJ2-7): EAGVAQSPRYKIIEKRQSVAFWCNPISGHATLYWYQQILGQGPKLLIQFQNNGVVDDSQLPKDRFSAERLKGVDSTLKIQPAKLEDSAVYLCASSLRAEPYEQYFGPGTRLTVT.

The V and J genes are TRBV5-1 and TRBJ2-1; D is perhaps TRBD1 (6 bases). The germline V gene encodes CDR1 SGHRS and CDR2 YFSETQ. The CDR3 length is 15 residues. Trimming cost V 0 bases and J 8 bases, with 15 bases left between them. CDR3 region: CASSLVPGDEDEQFF. The DNA for the CDR3 is TGCGCCAGCAGCTTGGTACCAGGGGATGAAGATGAGCAGTTCTTC.

The J gene is TRBJ2-7, the V gene TRBV28, with D possibly being TRBD1 (6 bases). Per the germline V gene, CDR1 is MDHEN and CDR2 is SYDVKM. The CDR3 contains 14 residues. V lost 4 bases, J lost 3 bases, and 13 bases lay in between. In DNA, the CDR3 is TGTGCCAGCAGTTCGACCAGGGGTGGCTACGAGCAGTACTTC. Protein: CASSSTRGGYEQYF.